A selection of T cell receptor beta chains follows, all from one sample in a study of shared clonotypes between healthy human individuals. Sequencing used immunoSEQ multiplex PCR; TCRdb keeps in-frame clones, though not all of them. The table lists 850,000 to 1,100,000 clones, approximately 75% of them singletons. The specimen was memory CD4+ T cells from PBMCs. The receptors stem from a man younger than 35 in good health. Some clones in this sample may be carry-over from other donors' samples. The CDR3 runs from the conserved cysteine through the conserved F or W. The D gene is left open where the match is weak. The size entry is marked missing in some rows and otherwise reads once, few, many or a size class.

len: 16; d_gene: TRBD1; v_gene: TRBV27; abundance: NA; j_gene: TRBJ2-7; CDR3aa: CASGEGSRTGYYEQYF; CDR3nt: TGTGCCAGCGGCGAGGGATCCCGGACAGGGTACTACGAGCAGTACTTC
len: 16; d_gene: NA; v_gene: TRBV5-6; abundance: NA; j_gene: TRBJ2-2; CDR3aa: CASSLVETRSTGELFF; CDR3nt: TGTGCCAGCAGCTTAGTAGAGACTAGGTCCACCGGGGAGCTGTTTTTT
len: 13; d_gene: NA; v_gene: TRBV14; abundance: NA; j_gene: TRBJ1-2; CDR3aa: CASSQGLNYGYTF; CDR3nt: TGTGCCAGCAGCCAAGGTCTGAACTATGGCTACACCTTC
len: 18; d_gene: NA; v_gene: TRBV5-1; abundance: NA; j_gene: TRBJ2-7; CDR3aa: CASSLRTSLGRKSYEQYF; CDR3nt: TGCGCCAGCAGCTTGCGGACATCTCTCGGTCGAAAATCCTACGAGCAGTACTTC
len: 14; d_gene: TRBD1; v_gene: TRBV7-9; abundance: NA; j_gene: TRBJ2-3; CDR3aa: CASSFGQGADTQYF; CDR3nt: TGTGCCAGCAGCTTCGGACAGGGGGCAGATACGCAGTATTTT
len: 12; d_gene: NA; v_gene: TRBV2; abundance: NA; j_gene: TRBJ2-5; CDR3aa: CASSEVEETQYF; CDR3nt: TGTGCCAGCAGTGAGGTTGAGGAGACCCAGTACTTC
len: 11; d_gene: NA; v_gene: TRBV2; abundance: once; j_gene: TRBJ2-1; CDR3aa: CASTYDNEQFF; CDR3nt: TGTGCCAGCACATACGACAATGAGCAGTTCTTC
len: 13; d_gene: TRBD1; v_gene: TRBV5-1; abundance: few; j_gene: TRBJ1-1; CDR3aa: CASSSGTAFQAFF; CDR3nt: TGCGCCAGCAGCTCCGGGACAGCGTTCCAAGCTTTCTTT
len: 14; d_gene: NA; v_gene: TRBV6-5; abundance: NA; j_gene: TRBJ1-2; CDR3aa: CASRPGGRNYGYTF; CDR3nt: TGTGCCAGCCGCCCGGGGGGAAGGAACTATGGCTACACCTTC
len: 21; d_gene: TRBD1; v_gene: TRBV14; abundance: NA; j_gene: TRBJ1-1; CDR3aa: CASSQVFTSLGTGRRNTEAFF; CDR3nt: TGTGCCAGCAGCCAAGTCTTTACTAGCTTGGGGACAGGGCGGAGGAACACTGAAGCTTTCTTT
len: 13; d_gene: NA; v_gene: TRBV5-5; abundance: NA; j_gene: TRBJ2-2; CDR3aa: CASSSGLLTGLFF; CDR3nt: TGTGCCAGCAGCTCCGGACTTTTGACGGGGCTGTTTTTT
len: 18; d_gene: TRBD2; v_gene: TRBV2; abundance: NA; j_gene: TRBJ2-3; CDR3aa: CASREGGLAGWSTDTQYF; CDR3nt: TGTGCCAGCAGAGAAGGGGGACTAGCGGGGTGGAGCACAGATACGCAGTATTTT
len: 15; d_gene: NA; v_gene: TRBV6-5; abundance: NA; j_gene: TRBJ1-3; CDR3aa: CASSPGGSSGNTIYF; CDR3nt: TGTGCCAGCAGCCCCGGGGGTAGCTCTGGAAACACCATATATTTT
len: 14; d_gene: NA; v_gene: TRBV29-1; abundance: NA; j_gene: TRBJ2-1; CDR3aa: CSVDRLGADNEQFF; CDR3nt: TGCAGCGTTGATCGCCTTGGAGCGGACAATGAGCAGTTCTTC
len: 17; d_gene: NA; v_gene: TRBV19; abundance: NA; j_gene: TRBJ2-6; CDR3aa: CASSIYRISSGANVLTF; CDR3nt: TGTGCCAGTAGTATATACAGGATTAGCTCTGGGGCCAACGTCCTGACTTTC
len: 14; d_gene: NA; v_gene: TRBV6-5; abundance: NA; j_gene: TRBJ2-1; CDR3aa: CATKSTFTYNEQFF; CDR3nt: TGTGCCACCAAGTCGACTTTCACTTACAATGAGCAGTTCTTC
len: 15; d_gene: NA; v_gene: TRBV18; abundance: NA; j_gene: TRBJ2-3; CDR3aa: CASSPLRAGTDTQYF; CDR3nt: TGTGCCAGCTCACCCCTAAGGGCTGGCACAGATACGCAGTATTTT
len: 17; d_gene: TRBD2; v_gene: TRBV7-6; abundance: NA; j_gene: TRBJ2-3; CDR3aa: CASSLAGGLAGTDTQYF; CDR3nt: TGTGCCAGCAGCTTAGCAGGGGGACTAGCGGGCACAGATACGCAGTATTTT
len: 15; d_gene: NA; v_gene: TRBV6-5; abundance: NA; j_gene: TRBJ2-7; CDR3aa: CASSYGLGWSYEQYF; CDR3nt: TGTGCCAGCAGTTACGGGCTGGGGTGGTCCTACGAGCAGTACTTC
len: 18; d_gene: NA; v_gene: TRBV9; abundance: NA; j_gene: TRBJ1-2; CDR3aa: CASSVAHGVQGGRYGYTF; CDR3nt: TGTGCCAGCAGCGTAGCTCATGGGGTGCAGGGCGGTCGATATGGCTACACCTTC
len: 13; d_gene: NA; v_gene: TRBV30; abundance: few; j_gene: TRBJ1-5; CDR3aa: CAWSRGGDQPQHF; CDR3nt: TGTGCCTGGAGTAGGGGGGGGGATCAGCCCCAGCATTTT
len: 15; d_gene: TRBD2; v_gene: TRBV5-1; abundance: NA; j_gene: TRBJ2-7; CDR3aa: CASSITSGSLNEQYF; CDR3nt: TGCGCCAGCAGCATAACTAGCGGGAGTCTCAACGAGCAGTACTTC
len: 16; d_gene: NA; v_gene: TRBV28; abundance: NA; j_gene: TRBJ2-3; CDR3aa: CASSRWGDGNTDTQYF; CDR3nt: TGTGCCAGCAGTCGCTGGGGGGACGGAAACACAGATACGCAGTATTTT
len: 15; d_gene: TRBD1; v_gene: TRBV7-8; abundance: NA; j_gene: TRBJ2-2; CDR3aa: CASSRDRVVTGELFF; CDR3nt: TGTGCCAGCAGCCGGGACAGGGTCGTCACCGGGGAGCTGTTTTTT
len: 13; d_gene: NA; v_gene: TRBV11-2; abundance: few; j_gene: TRBJ2-2; CDR3aa: CASSPSLTGELFF; CDR3nt: TGTGCCAGCAGTCCTAGCCTCACCGGGGAGCTGTTTTTT
len: 15; d_gene: TRBD1; v_gene: TRBV6-6; abundance: NA; j_gene: TRBJ1-5; CDR3aa: CASSYGGQYNQPQHF; CDR3nt: TGTGCCAGCAGTTACGGGGGACAGTACAATCAGCCCCAGCATTTT
len: 18; d_gene: NA; v_gene: TRBV4-3; abundance: NA; j_gene: TRBJ1-1; CDR3aa: CASSQAASGSRGSTEAFF; CDR3nt: TGCGCCAGCAGCCAAGCTGCGTCCGGGTCCCGAGGCTCCACTGAAGCTTTCTTT
len: 18; d_gene: TRBD2; v_gene: TRBV6-1; abundance: NA; j_gene: TRBJ2-7; CDR3aa: CASSEIGRAMISSYEQYF; CDR3nt: TGTGCCAGCAGTGAGATCGGGAGGGCCATGATTAGCTCCTACGAGCAGTACTTC
len: 11; d_gene: NA; v_gene: TRBV6-1; abundance: NA; j_gene: TRBJ1-4; CDR3aa: CARGGNEKLFF; CDR3nt: TGTGCCAGGGGGGGTAATGAAAAACTGTTTTTT
len: 14; d_gene: TRBD1; v_gene: TRBV6-1; abundance: NA; j_gene: TRBJ2-7; CDR3aa: CATQPGQAFLEQYF; CDR3nt: TGTGCCACCCAACCGGGACAGGCCTTCCTCGAGCAGTACTTC
len: 16; d_gene: NA; v_gene: TRBV9; abundance: NA; j_gene: TRBJ2-1; CDR3aa: CASSVGGRGSYNEQFF; CDR3nt: TGTGCCAGCAGCGTAGGGGGCCGCGGCTCCTACAATGAGCAGTTCTTC
len: 14; d_gene: TRBD2; v_gene: TRBV2; abundance: many; j_gene: TRBJ2-1; CDR3aa: CASSEAGLAGIQFF; CDR3nt: TGTGCCAGCAGTGAAGCGGGACTAGCGGGAATTCAGTTCTTC
len: 14; d_gene: NA; v_gene: TRBV5-8; abundance: many; j_gene: TRBJ1-2; CDR3aa: CASSLDTGDYGYTF; CDR3nt: TGTGCCAGCAGCTTGGATACAGGAGACTATGGCTACACCTTC
len: 18; d_gene: NA; v_gene: TRBV7-9; abundance: NA; j_gene: TRBJ2-5; CDR3aa: CASSRELSDWTDPETQYF; CDR3nt: TGTGCCAGCAGCCGCGAACTTAGTGATTGGACAGACCCAGAGACCCAGTACTTC
len: 13; d_gene: NA; v_gene: TRBV6-1; abundance: NA; j_gene: TRBJ2-7; CDR3aa: CASIAPGTYEQYF; CDR3nt: TGTGCCAGCATCGCCCCAGGGACCTACGAGCAGTACTTC
len: 14; d_gene: NA; v_gene: TRBV5-1; abundance: NA; j_gene: TRBJ1-4; CDR3aa: CASSLRSTNEKLFF; CDR3nt: TGCGCCAGCAGCTTGAGATCAACTAATGAAAAACTGTTTTTT
len: 14; d_gene: TRBD1; v_gene: TRBV11-3; abundance: NA; j_gene: TRBJ1-1; CDR3aa: CASSFGQGNTEAFF; CDR3nt: TGTGCCAGCAGCTTCGGACAGGGGAACACTGAAGCTTTCTTT
len: 15; d_gene: TRBD1; v_gene: TRBV6-1; abundance: NA; j_gene: TRBJ1-2; CDR3aa: CASSRDRDHNYGYTF; CDR3nt: TGTGCCAGCAGCAGAGACAGGGACCATAACTATGGCTACACCTTC
len: 15; d_gene: TRBD2; v_gene: TRBV18; abundance: NA; j_gene: TRBJ2-7; CDR3aa: CASSPVSGASYEQYF; CDR3nt: TGTGCCAGCTCACCGGTTAGCGGGGCCTCCTACGAGCAGTACTTC
len: 16; d_gene: TRBD2; v_gene: TRBV5-4; abundance: NA; j_gene: TRBJ2-3; CDR3aa: CASSPQAGGRSDTQYF; CDR3nt: TGTGCCAGCAGCCCCCAAGCGGGAGGGCGATCAGATACGCAGTATTTT
len: 15; d_gene: NA; v_gene: TRBV5-1; abundance: NA; j_gene: TRBJ1-3; CDR3aa: CASSLGSPSGNTIYF; CDR3nt: TGCGCCAGCAGCTTGGGCAGTCCCTCTGGAAACACCATATATTTT
len: 13; d_gene: NA; v_gene: TRBV27; abundance: NA; j_gene: TRBJ2-5; CDR3aa: CASSLTGLGTQYF; CDR3nt: TGTGCCAGCAGTTTAACAGGGTTGGGGACCCAGTACTTC
len: 17; d_gene: TRBD1; v_gene: TRBV7-6; abundance: NA; j_gene: TRBJ2-3; CDR3aa: CASSLSLGTGSTDTQYF; CDR3nt: TGTGCCAGCAGCTTAAGCTTAGGGACAGGGAGCACAGATACGCAGTATTTT
len: 12; d_gene: NA; v_gene: TRBV5-1; abundance: many; j_gene: TRBJ2-7; CDR3aa: CASSSAHGEQYF; CDR3nt: TGCGCCAGCAGCTCGGCACATGGCGAGCAGTACTTC